Each of the 3 T cell receptor beta chains below was sequenced from the same sample in a study of graft-versus-host responses after intestinal transplantation (dated by TCRdb to about 2021). The library relied on the immunoSEQ multiplex PCR assay. The immuneACCESS repertoire file appears here via TCRdb, limited to in-frame rearrangements. These files lack a portion of the clones; in checked studies, under half of the deficit traces to unresolved V genes, and the cause of the others is not known. Across this sample there are tens of thousands of clones, with around 90% seen only once. 6% of the sample is taken by the ten largest. For these receptors, no antigen is known. The sample's time point label is to be understood as: cells obtained before transplantation from donor or recipient. The sequenced sample was unstimulated CD8+ T cells sorted from spleen or lymph node cells, obtained before intestinal transplant. Receptors were obtained from a human donor who received an intestinal transplant.

The chain has TRBV4-1 and TRBJ2-3; 8 bases agree with TRBD1. In germline, CDR1 is MGHRA, CDR2 YSYEKL. The CDR3 length is 14 residues. Losses at the gene ends were 7 bases for V and 0 bases for J; bases not matched to a gene: 3. The CDR3 DNA reads as TGCGCCAGCACCCGGGACAGGAGCACAGATACGCAGTATTTT. Translating gives CASTRDRSTDTQYF.

The chain joins TRBV7-7 to TRBJ2-1; D perhaps matches TRBD2 (6 bases). Germline CDR1 is SSHAT and CDR2 is FNYEAQ (reference sequence). V dropped 2 bases and J dropped 3 bases, with 8 bases sitting between them. The CDR3 totals 14 residues. The CDR3 spells CASSLTGDYNEQFF. CDR3 nucleotide sequence: TGTGCCAGCAGCTTAACGGGGGACTACAATGAGCAGTTCTTC.

The chain recombines TRBV29-1 with TRBJ2-3; the D gene is possibly TRBD1 (6 bases). V was cut by 7 bases and J by 6 bases, with 8 bases left in between. CDR1 and CDR2 (germline): SQVTM, ANQGSEA. The CDR3 spans 10 residues. This CDR3 reads CSAGVDTQYF. In DNA form, the CDR3 reads TGCAGCGCAGGGGTGGATACGCAGTATTTT.